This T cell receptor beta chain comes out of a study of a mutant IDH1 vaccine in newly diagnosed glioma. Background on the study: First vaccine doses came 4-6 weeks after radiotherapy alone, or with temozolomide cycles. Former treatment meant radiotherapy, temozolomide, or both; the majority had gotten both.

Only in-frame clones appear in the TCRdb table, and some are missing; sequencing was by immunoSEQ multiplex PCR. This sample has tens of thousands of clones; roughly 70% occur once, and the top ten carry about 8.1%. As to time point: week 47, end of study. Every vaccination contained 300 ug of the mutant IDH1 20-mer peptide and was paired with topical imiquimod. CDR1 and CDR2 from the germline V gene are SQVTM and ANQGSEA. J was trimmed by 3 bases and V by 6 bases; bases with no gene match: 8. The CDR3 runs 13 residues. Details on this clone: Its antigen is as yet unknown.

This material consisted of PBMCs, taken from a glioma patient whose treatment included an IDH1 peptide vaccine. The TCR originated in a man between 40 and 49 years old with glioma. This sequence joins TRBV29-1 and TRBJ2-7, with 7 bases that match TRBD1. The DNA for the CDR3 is TGCAGCGTGTCGCCGGGACAGAACTACGAGCAGTACTTC. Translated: CSVSPGQNYEQYF.